The 23 T cell receptor beta chains given below trace back to one sample, sequenced in a study of glioma-infiltrating T cells after dendritic cell vaccination. Some clones are missing from TCRdb's copy, which holds only in-frame ones; the method was immunoSEQ multiplex PCR. Of 2,500 to 4,000 clones listed, approximately 79% are singletons. Sequencing was performed on tumor tissue, taken before dendritic cell vaccination. These receptors originate from a human donor with glioblastoma.

This chain joins TRBV6-5 and TRBJ1-5; 7 positions match TRBD1. This CDR3 spans 15 amino acids. Germline trimming cut 0 bases from V and 4 bases from J; bases unmatched to any gene: 3. Germline V lookup: CDR1 MNHEY, CDR2 SVGAGI. This chain's CDR3 is CASSYSHRGNQPQHF. CDR3 sequence (DNA): TGTGCCAGCAGTTACTCGCACAGGGGAAATCAGCCCCAGCATTTT.

The V gene is TRBV5-6, the J gene TRBJ2-3; 9 positions match TRBD1. The CDR3 sequence is 15 residues long. V shed 3 bases, J shed 0 bases, and the junction held 2 bases outside the gene matches. Germline V gives CDR1 SGHDT, CDR2 YYEEEE. In DNA, the CDR3 is TGTGCCAGCAGCTGGGGGACAGGGAGCACAGATACGCAGTATTTT. It is translated as CASSWGTGSTDTQYF.

This clone was seen only once. This sequence joins TRBV6-6 and TRBJ2-2; no definite D call. This CDR3 spans 14 amino acids. Germline-derived CDR1 and CDR2 are MNHNY and SVGAGI (reference sequence). Deletions cut 0 bases from V and 5 bases from J, with 7 bases between. In DNA form, the CDR3 reads TGTGCCAGCAGTTACTCGTACGGGACCGGGGAGCTGTTTTTT. Amino acids: CASSYSYGTGELFF.

The chain employs TRBV19 and TRBJ1-1, with D possibly being TRBD1 (6 bases). Germline V CDR1 and CDR2: LNHDA, SQIVND (reference sequence). The CDR3 runs 15 residues. Trimming pared 9 bases from V and 1 base from J, leaving 18 bases between. The DNA for the CDR3 is TGTGCCAGCCACCCCCGGGGGGCTAGGAACACTGAAGCTTTCTTT. Amino acid sequence: CASHPRGARNTEAFF. The complete variable domain, with remaining parts taken from reference TRBV19 and TRBJ1-1, reads DGGITQSPKYLFRKEGQNVTLSCEQNLNHDAMYWYRQDPGQGLRLIYYSQIVNDFQKGDIAEGYSVSREKKESFPLTVTSAQKNPTAFYLCASHPRGARNTEAFFGQGTRLTVV.

The chain is built from TRBV30 and TRBJ2-7; D possibly corresponds to TRBD2 (5 bases). Germline V gene sequence: CDR1 GTSNPN, CDR2 SVGIG (reference sequence). This CDR3 has 13 amino acids. Trimming pared 3 bases from V and 3 bases from J, leaving 12 bases between. CDR3 loop: CAWREGFNYEQYF. The CDR3 region has the DNA TGTGCCTGGAGAGAGGGATTCAACTACGAGCAGTACTTC.

This chain connects TRBV5-5 to TRBJ1-6; 9 nucleotides match TRBD1. The ends lost 0 bases at V and 9 bases at J; junction bases unmatched: 10. The CDR3 runs 17 residues. Germline V lookup: CDR1 SGHKS, CDR2 YYEKEE (reference sequence). As DNA, the CDR3 is TGTGCCAGCAGCTTGGTTTCGGCTGGGACAGGGAGTTCACCCCTCCACTTT. The encoded protein is CASSLVSAGTGSSPLHF.

This rearrangement joins TRBV6-5 to TRBJ2-2, with D unresolved. The CDR3 is made up of 13 amino acids. V was shortened by 11 bases and J by 2 bases, with 12 bases between the two germline ends. Germline V gives CDR1 MNHEY, CDR2 SVGAGI. DNA for the CDR3: TGTGCCCGCACAACGGTAAACACCGGGGAGCTGTTTTTT. Translating it yields CARTTVNTGELFF.

The chain links TRBV25-1 to TRBJ2-7; 8 bases map to TRBD1. Trimming took 3 bases from V and 0 from J; bases not matched to a gene: 4. CDR1 and CDR2 from the germline V gene are MGHDK and SYGVNS. The CDR3 has 15 residues. The CDR3 DNA reads TGTGCCAGCAGTGAGGACAGGGCCGGCTCCTACGAGCAGTACTTC. It codes for CASSEDRAGSYEQYF.

The V and J genes are TRBV11-2 and TRBJ2-7; TRBD1 agrees at 12 bases. Germline lookup yields CDR1 SGHAT and CDR2 FQNNGV. After removal of 5 bases from V and 3 bases from J, the junction contained 8 bases not matched to a gene. The CDR3 contains 16 residues. The CDR3 sequence: CASSIAGTGGLYEQYF. The CDR3 nucleotides are TGTGCCAGCAGCATCGCCGGGACAGGGGGCCTCTACGAGCAGTACTTC.

The V gene is TRBV13, the J gene TRBJ2-7; D may be TRBD1 (6 bases). Between the trimmed V and J ends, which lost 5 bases and 3 bases, there was a span of 17 bases. This CDR3 is built from 15 residues. Per germline, CDR1 PRHDT and CDR2 FYEKMQ (reference sequence). CDR3 protein: CASSGGLGQIYEQYF. The CDR3 nucleotides are TGTGCCAGCAGCGGGGGTCTTGGACAGATCTACGAGCAGTACTTC. The full variable domain, rest sourced from reference TRBV13 and TRBJ2-7, is AAGVIQSPRHLIKEKRETATLKCYPIPRHDTVYWYQQGPGQDPQFLISFYEKMQSDKGSIPDRFSAQQFSDYHSELNMSSLELGDSALYFCASSGGLGQIYEQYFGPGTRLTVT.

The J gene is TRBJ2-7, the V gene TRBV10-3, with TRBD2 matching 9 bases. The CDR3 runs to 16 residues. V gave up 0 bases and J gave up 4 bases; unmatched junction bases: 7. CDR1 and CDR2 (germline): ENHRY, SYGVKD. The CDR3 DNA follows: TGTGCCATCAGTGAGTCGAGTCTAGCGGGGTCGTACGAGCAGTACTTC. This translates into CAISESSLAGSYEQYF.

J is TRBJ1-2 and V is TRBV7-9, with TRBD1 identical over 8 bases. The CDR3 contains 13 residues. Losses at the gene ends were 2 bases for V and 6 bases for J; bases not matched to a gene: 2. CDR1 SEHNR and CDR2 FQNEAQ come from the germline V gene (reference sequence). CDR3 sequence: CASSLSTGDGYTF. The CDR3 region has the DNA TGTGCCAGCAGCTTATCGACAGGGGATGGCTACACCTTC.

The chain employs TRBV21-1 and TRBJ2-7; the table's D gene call, TRBD2, was not cross checked with the DNA. TRBV21-1 is a pseudogene locus. The CDR3 has 16 amino acids. CDR3 in DNA: TGTGCCAGCAGCCAAGGTATAGCTACACTGTTAGACGAGCAGTACTTC. Its translation: CASSQGIATLLDEQYF.

J is TRBJ1-1 and V is TRBV19; 8 bases agree with TRBD1. This CDR3 region has 14 residues. Germline V CDR1 and CDR2: LNHDA, SQIVND (reference sequence). Germline trimming cut 5 bases from V and 6 bases from J; bases unmatched to any gene: 8. The CDR3 here is CASSPGQGKAEAFF. The CDR3 nucleotides are TGTGCCAGTAGTCCTGGACAGGGAAAAGCTGAAGCTTTCTTT.

The chain carries TRBV7-6 and TRBJ2-3; tentatively, D is TRBD2 (6 bases). CDR3 size: 14 residues. The germline V and J ends were trimmed by 4 bases and 3 bases, with 11 bases remaining between them. Germline values: CDR1 SGHVS, CDR2 FNYEAQ. For the CDR3, the DNA is TGTGCCAGCAGCTCGCCCCGGGGGACAGATACGCAGTATTTT. It translates to CASSSPRGTDTQYF.

This chain joins TRBV29-1 and TRBJ1-2; 10 nucleotides agree with TRBD1. CDR1 is SQVTM, CDR2 ANQGSEA, per germline. Trimming took 6 bases from V and 3 from J; bases not matched to a gene: 7. This CDR3 spans 14 amino acids. The CDR3 DNA sequence: TGCAGCGTCCAAAAAGGACAGGGGGACTATGGCTACACCTTC. Translating it yields CSVQKGQGDYGYTF.

This clone was detected only once. The V gene is TRBV6-1, the J gene TRBJ1-1; possible D gene TRBD1, 6 bases. Germline CDR1 MNHNS, CDR2 SASEGT. V lost 6 bases, J lost 1 base, and 9 bases lay in between. The CDR3 runs to 13 residues. The CDR3 region is CASSQTGNTEAFF. CDR3 sequence (DNA): TGTGCCAGCAGCCAGACAGGGAACACTGAAGCTTTCTTT.

V and J are TRBV7-2 and TRBJ2-1, with D perhaps TRBD1 (7 bases). The germline V gene has CDR1 SGHTA and CDR2 FQGNSA. The germline V and J ends were trimmed by 5 bases and 10 bases, with 21 bases remaining between them. The CDR3 covers 15 residues. The CDR3 loop reads CASSPRQGGLGEQFF. CDR3 in DNA: TGTGCCAGCAGCCCCCGACAGGGAGGATTGGGCGAGCAGTTCTTC.

The chain recombines TRBV2 with TRBJ2-5; D possibly corresponds to TRBD2 (5 bases). Germline loops: CDR1 SNHLY, CDR2 FYNNEI. This CDR3 has 14 residues. The germline V and J ends were trimmed by 4 bases and 4 bases, with 13 bases remaining between them. The CDR3: CASSGQTRGETQYF. The CDR3 DNA follows: TGTGCCAGCAGTGGTCAAACTCGGGGAGAGACCCAGTACTTC.

The rearrangement links TRBV5-5 to TRBJ1-1, with TRBD1 matching 8 bases. V trimming: 0 bases; J trimming: 5 bases; junction bases outside the gene matches: 0. Looked up from germline, CDR1 is SGHKS and CDR2 is YYEKEE (reference sequence). The CDR3 totals 13 residues. The CDR3 loop is CASSLGTGTEAFF. CDR3 coding DNA: TGTGCCAGCAGCTTGGGGACAGGGACTGAAGCTTTCTTT.

The V gene is TRBV9, the J gene TRBJ2-7; 7 bases match TRBD2. CDR1 and CDR2 from the germline V gene are SGDLS and YYNGEE. J was trimmed by 6 bases and V by 1 base; bases with no gene match: 4. This CDR3 contains 13 residues. CDR3 in amino acids: CASSVTWTSEQYF. CDR3 coding DNA: TGTGCCAGCAGCGTAACGTGGACTAGCGAGCAGTACTTC.

The CDR3 here is CASTPGTGVFYEQYF. In DNA form, the CDR3 reads TGCGCCAGCACCCCCGGGACAGGGGTTTTCTACGAGCAGTACTTC. V gene TRBV5-1 combines with J gene TRBJ2-7, with 10 bases fitting TRBD1. The CDR3 sequence is 15 residues long. Germline V gene sequence: CDR1 SGHRS, CDR2 YFSETQ. Germline trimming cut 6 bases from V and 3 bases from J; bases unmatched to any gene: 9.

The chain joins TRBV15 to TRBJ2-7; D might be TRBD2 (6 bases). Germline V gives CDR1 LNHNV, CDR2 YYDKDF (reference sequence). The CDR3 contains 14 residues. The V gene lost 4 bases and the J gene lost 0 bases, with 10 bases spanning the gap. In DNA, the CDR3 is TGTGCCACCAGCATAGGCGGGGACTCCTACGAGCAGTACTTC. Protein sequence: CATSIGGDSYEQYF.